Listed here are 20 T cell receptor beta chains from one sample, sequenced in a study of blood T cell repertoires in COVID-19. TCRdb's table, derived via immunoSEQ multiplex PCR, lists solely in-frame clones and lacks some. The sample carries about 140,000 clones, around 81% recorded once. Sequencing was carried out using peripheral blood. These receptors all stem from a human donor in a cohort sampled during active COVID-19.

The chain is built from TRBV6-6 and TRBJ1-5, with 8 bases identical to TRBD1. Per germline, CDR1 MNHNY and CDR2 SVGAGI (reference sequence). The CDR3 has 15 residues. The trim removed 7 bases at V and 7 bases at J, leaving 12 bases unmatched. CDR3 loop: CASNDRGGLGQPQHF. CDR3 sequence (DNA): TGTGCCAGCAATGACAGGGGAGGTCTCGGGCAGCCCCAGCATTTT.

The rearrangement uses TRBV3-1 (or the pseudogene TRBV3-2) and TRBJ2-1; TRBD2 matches at 8 bases. CDR3 length: 11 residues. V was clipped by 3 bases and J by 14 bases; unmatched bases: 3. Germline V CDR1 and CDR2: LGHDT, YNNKEL (reference sequence). The DNA of the CDR3 is TGTGCCAGCAGCCAGAGCGGGAGAGAGTTCTTC. It yields the protein CASSQSGREFF.

This clone showed up just once. This chain joins TRBV5-1 and TRBJ2-7, with 7 bases aligning to TRBD2. The V gene's germline CDR1 is SGHRS and CDR2 YFSETQ. CDR3 length: 15 amino acids. The junction had 16 bases not matched to a gene; V was cut back by 7 bases and J by 6 bases. CDR3 DNA: TGCGCCAGCGGGAATACAGGACTAGATGTTGGCGAGCAGTACTTC. Translating gives CASGNTGLDVGEQYF.

This chain joins TRBV4-1 and TRBJ1-5; TRBD1 matches at 8 bases. The trim removed 1 base at V and 7 bases at J, leaving 6 bases unmatched. The germline V gene has CDR1 MGHRA and CDR2 YSYEKL. The CDR3 totals 15 residues. The CDR3 sequence: CASSQGGTGGQPQHF. CDR3 sequence (DNA): TGCGCCAGCAGCCAAGGGGGGACAGGAGGACAGCCCCAGCATTTT.

Regarding this clone: The junction and the germline gene differ at one end; a read error may be behind it. This chain uses TRBV7-7 with TRBJ2-2; TRBD2 is a possible D gene (6 bases). From germline, CDR1 is SSHAT and CDR2 FNYEAQ (reference sequence). This CDR3 region has 13 residues. The CDR3 spells CASSSGGTGELFF. CDR3 DNA sequence: TGTGCTAGCAGTTCCGGGGGCACCGGGGAGCTGTTTTTT.

This clone was seen only a few times. The chain carries TRBV2 and TRBJ2-2; possible D gene TRBD1, 5 bases. The CDR3 sequence is 13 residues long. The ends were cut back, 7 bases at V and 5 bases at J, with 11 bases in the middle. Germline CDR1 and CDR2: SNHLY and FYNNEI. The CDR3 protein is CASKRGMTGELFF. CDR3 DNA: TGTGCCAGCAAAAGGGGTATGACCGGGGAGCTGTTTTTT.

This clone was seen a few times. The V gene is TRBV5-5, the J gene TRBJ2-1; D may be TRBD1 (7 bases). The germline CDR1 and CDR2 sequences are SGHKS and YYEKEE (reference sequence). This CDR3 spans 14 amino acids. V lost 4 bases, J lost 1 base, and 9 bases lay in between. CDR3 residues: CASSPGGSYNEQFF. CDR3 nucleotides: TGTGCCAGCAGCCCAGGGGGGTCCTACAATGAGCAGTTCTTC.

The J gene is TRBJ2-7, the V gene TRBV13, with 9 bases aligning to TRBD1. CDR3 size: 14 residues. Germline-derived CDR1 and CDR2 are PRHDT and FYEKMQ (reference sequence). With 5 bases clipped from V and 7 bases from J, the junction kept 9 bases outside the gene matches. CDR3 coding DNA: TGTGCCAGCAGCCTCACAGGGGGCGCGGGGGAGCAGTACTTC. This gives the protein CASSLTGGAGEQYF.

The chain is built from TRBV11-2 and TRBJ1-1, with TRBD1 matching 9 bases. Germline CDR1 and CDR2: SGHAT and FQNNGV. The CDR3 extends over 14 amino acids. J was trimmed by 3 bases and V by 4 bases; bases with no gene match: 3. CDR3 region: CASSSRTGDTEAFF. In DNA form, the CDR3 reads TGTGCCAGCAGCTCTAGGACAGGGGACACTGAAGCTTTCTTT.

The CDR3 loop reads CASSARQNSPLHF. The CDR3 bases are TGTGCCAGCAGCGCCCGACAGAACTCACCCCTCCACTTT. J is TRBJ1-6 and V is TRBV7-8, with D possibly matching TRBD1 (5 bases). Germline V CDR1 and CDR2: SGHVS, FQNEAQ. V was clipped by 5 bases and J by 10 bases, with 12 bases between them. This CDR3 has 13 amino acids. Full variable domain (outside the CDR3, taken from reference TRBV7-8 and TRBJ1-6): GAGVSQSPRYKVAKRGQDVALRCDPISGHVSLFWYQQALGQGPEFLTYFQNEAQLDKSGLPSDRFFAERPEGSVSTLKIQRTQQEDSAVYLCASSARQNSPLHFGNGTRLTVT.

The chain couples TRBV7-2 to TRBJ2-2, with a weak D call TRBD1 (5 bases). The CDR3 has 15 amino acids. The germline V and J ends were trimmed by 3 bases and 6 bases, with 14 bases remaining between them. The germline CDR1 and CDR2 sequences are SGHTA and FQGNSA. CDR3 loop: CASSLGPGSAGELFF. CDR3 sequence (DNA): TGTGCCAGCAGCTTGGGCCCAGGGTCCGCCGGGGAGCTGTTTTTT. Drawing the rest from reference TRBV7-2 and TRBJ2-2, the complete variable domain is GAGVSQSPSNKVTEKGKDVELRCDPISGHTALYWYRQSLGQGLEFLIYFQGNSAPDKSGLPSDRFSAERTGGSVSTLTIQRTQQEDSAVYLCASSLGPGSAGELFFGEGSRLTVL.

This clone was seen once. The chain employs TRBV19 and TRBJ2-1; TRBD2 aligns across 12 bases. The germline V gene encodes CDR1 LNHDA and CDR2 SQIVND (reference sequence). This CDR3 comprises 17 residues. J gave up 4 bases and V 3 bases, and 7 bases lay outside the gene matches. Here the CDR3 reads CASSIPVLAGGYNEQFF. The CDR3, as DNA: TGTGCCAGTAGTATTCCCGTACTAGCGGGAGGATACAATGAGCAGTTCTTC. Full variable domain (remainder filled in from reference TRBV19 and TRBJ2-1): DGGITQSPKYLFRKEGQNVTLSCEQNLNHDAMYWYRQDPGQGLRLIYYSQIVNDFQKGDIAEGYSVSREKKESFPLTVTSAQKNPTAFYLCASSIPVLAGGYNEQFFGPGTRLTVL.

V gene TRBV15 combines with J gene TRBJ2-3; a possible D gene is TRBD2 (5 bases). V was cut by 0 bases and J by 0 bases, with 10 bases left in between. This CDR3 contains 16 residues. Germline-derived CDR1 and CDR2 are LNHNV and YYDKDF (reference sequence). The CDR3 region is CATSRDRRRSTDTQYF. CDR3 sequence (DNA): TGTGCCACCAGCAGAGATCGCAGGAGGAGCACAGATACGCAGTATTTT.

This chain connects TRBV19 to TRBJ2-1, with a tentative D call TRBD1 (6 bases). Germline lookup yields CDR1 LNHDA and CDR2 SQIVND (reference sequence). V lost 6 bases, J lost 5 bases, and 20 bases lay in between. This CDR3 has 16 residues. In DNA form, the CDR3 reads TGTGCCAGTAGCCCCGCCCGGGGACAAGGTAACAATGAGCAGTTCTTC. Translated, it gives CASSPARGQGNNEQFF.

The rearrangement joins TRBV5-1 to TRBJ1-6; D may be TRBD1 (5 bases). The germline V gene encodes CDR1 SGHRS and CDR2 YFSETQ. With 0 bases removed from V and 2 bases from J, the gap between germline ends came to 6 bases. This CDR3 region has 15 residues. The CDR3 reads CASSLGGPYNSPLHF. In DNA form, the CDR3 reads TGCGCCAGCAGCTTGGGGGGCCCCTATAATTCACCCCTCCACTTT.

The J gene is TRBJ2-5, the V gene TRBV5-1; TRBD1 matches at 7 bases. Germline CDR1 and CDR2: SGHRS and YFSETQ. V trimming: 0 bases; J trimming: 5 bases; junction bases outside the gene matches: 4. The CDR3 covers 14 residues. The CDR3 region has the DNA TGCGCCAGCAGCTTGGGTGCCAGGGGGGAGACCCAGTACTTC. Its translation is CASSLGARGETQYF.

The chain has TRBV5-6 and TRBJ1-4, with 8 positions matching TRBD1. The ends lost 1 base at V and 1 base at J; junction bases unmatched: 9. The CDR3 runs 18 residues. In germline, CDR1 is SGHDT, CDR2 YYEEEE. The CDR3 spells CASSLTGGAVLTNEKLFF. For the CDR3, the DNA is TGTGCCAGCAGCTTGACAGGGGGAGCGGTACTAACTAATGAAAAACTGTTTTTT.

The J gene is TRBJ2-2, the V gene TRBV7-6; TRBD2 might be the D (6 bases). The length of the CDR3 is 14 residues. Germline V gene sequence: CDR1 SGHVS, CDR2 FNYEAQ. The V gene lost 6 bases and the J gene lost 0 bases, with 8 bases spanning the gap. DNA of the CDR3: TGTGCCAGCAGAGGGACTTCGAACACCGGGGAGCTGTTTTTT. Translation gives CASRGTSNTGELFF.

This chain joins TRBV6-5 and TRBJ1-2; D gene unclear. Trimming pared 4 bases from V and 7 bases from J, leaving 19 bases between. Germline V CDR1 and CDR2: MNHEY, SVGAGI. The CDR3 totals 15 residues. CDR3 amino acids: CASSWEGGGWGGYTF. CDR3 in DNA: TGTGCCAGCAGTTGGGAAGGAGGAGGGTGGGGTGGCTACACCTTC.

This clone has just a few counts. This chain uses TRBV7-2 with TRBJ2-1, with D tentatively TRBD2 (6 bases). The germline CDR1 and CDR2 sequences are SGHTA and FQGNSA. This CDR3 comprises 17 residues. V was shortened by 5 bases and J by 1 base, with 18 bases between the two germline ends. The CDR3 region has the DNA TGTGCCAGCAGCCCGGGACTTCTAGTTGGATCCTACAATGAGCAGTTCTTC. Translation gives CASSPGLLVGSYNEQFF.